A selection of T cell receptor beta chains follows, all from one sample in a study of blood T cells in healthy people across ages. Via MiXCR, TCRdb re-called the 5' RACE reads, giving one row per CDR3 protein. The sample has roughly 1,700,000 distinct CDR3 sequences, 28% seen once. Sequencing was performed on blood. Every receptor here comes from a young woman in good health. Both conserved end residues are part of each CDR3. The order of the fields is clone size, J gene, V gene, D gene, CDR3 DNA, CDR3 protein. The D gene is left open where the match is weak. Clone size is shown for a subset of rows, as once, few, many or a class of expanded clone.

few | TRBJ1-6 | TRBV28 | . | TGTGCCAGCAGTTCTCAGCGTTCACCCCTCCACTTT | CASSSQRSPLHF
. | TRBJ2-2 | TRBV30 | . | TGTGCCTGGACCGAGGGTACCGGGGAGCTGTTTTTT | CAWTEGTGELFF
few | TRBJ2-5 | TRBV4-1 | . | TGCGCCAGCAGCCCGGGGGTCAGGTTGGGAGAGACCCAGTACTTC | CASSPGVRLGETQYF
few | TRBJ1-1 | TRBV12-3/TRBV12-4 | . | TGTGCCAGCAGTGCCTTTGGGGGCGCGGGGGAGGCTTTCTTT | CASSAFGGAGEAFF
. | TRBJ2-7 | TRBV7-2 | TRBD1 | TGTGCCAGCAGGATCGTGACAGGGGGAACCGAGCAGTACTTC | CASRIVTGGTEQYF
many | TRBJ2-7 | TRBV10-3 | . | TGTGCCATCAGTGAGCTTCAGGTCGGGGAGGAGCAGTACTTC | CAISELQVGEEQYF
few | TRBJ1-5 | TRBV7-2 | . | TGTGCCAGCAGCTTAGCCCGGGATAGCAATCAGCCCCAGCATTTT | CASSLARDSNQPQHF
few | TRBJ2-1 | TRBV29-1 | . | TGCAGCGTTGGCCAGGTCTCCTACAATGAGCAGTTCTTC | CSVGQVSYNEQFF
few | TRBJ1-4 | TRBV18 | . | TGTGCCAGCTCACCACCCGGTGTTGAGGGGCCAGCTGGGAAACTGTTTTTT | CASSPPGVEGPAGKLFF
. | TRBJ2-3 | TRBV5-1 | . | TGCGCCAGCAGCCTAGGGGACTTATACGCAGATACGCAGTATTTT | CASSLGDLYADTQYF
. | TRBJ2-3 | TRBV19 | TRBD2 | TGTGCCAGTAAGCAGCGGGAGCTGGTAGATACGCAGTATTTT | CASKQRELVDTQYF
few | TRBJ1-2 | TRBV5-6 | TRBD1 | TGTGCCAGCACCCGGGACAGGGGGCTTTTGGACTATGGCTACACCTTC | CASTRDRGLLDYGYTF
. | TRBJ2-5 | TRBV7-9 | TRBD2 | TGTGCCAGCACCCAGGGACTAAATTTCCAAGAGACCCAGTACTTC | CASTQGLNFQETQYF
few | TRBJ1-2 | TRBV6-2/TRBV6-3 | . | TGTGCCAGCACCCCTCCGTCCGCAGGGGTCGGCTACACCTTC | CASTPPSAGVGYTF
few | TRBJ2-1 | TRBV11-2 | TRBD1 | TGTGCCAGCAGCCGCATGGCCTGGACAACCCGGGACAGGGGGCGTTCGAGTAATGAGCAGTTCTTC | CASSRMAWTTRDRGRSSNEQFF
. | TRBJ2-5 | TRBV29-1 | . | TGCAGCGCTAGCGTCGGGGACCCTGGGGCCCAGTACTTC | CSASVGDPGAQYF
. | TRBJ1-2 | TRBV6-1 | . | TGTGCCAGCAGCCAGAGGGGGGCTGATGGCTACACCTTC | CASSQRGADGYTF
. | TRBJ2-3 | TRBV7-2 | TRBD2 | TGTGCCAGCAGCTCCCCCCTTAGGCTAGCGGGAGAGCTTGGAGATACGCAGTATTTT | CASSSPLRLAGELGDTQYF
many | TRBJ2-1 | TRBV24-1 | TRBD1 | TGTGCCACCAGTGATTTGAGGGGGCCCTCCTACAATGAGCAGTTCTTC | CATSDLRGPSYNEQFF
few | TRBJ2-5 | TRBV12-3/TRBV12-4 | TRBD1 | TGTGCCAGCAGTCTCCGGGACAGGGGGAATGTGGAGACCCAGTACTTC | CASSLRDRGNVETQYF
few | TRBJ2-7 | TRBV7-2 | TRBD2 | TGTGCCAGCAGCCCCGGGGGCGGGAGGGAGCAGTACTTC | CASSPGGGREQYF
few | TRBJ2-5 | TRBV2 | . | TGTGCCAGCAGTGATAGTGGACTGAAGCCACGAGAGACCCAGTACTTC | CASSDSGLKPRETQYF
. | TRBJ1-2 | TRBV27 | . | TGTGCCAGCACCTGGGACGGCTATTCTAACTATGGCTACACCTTC | CASTWDGYSNYGYTF
many | TRBJ2-7 | TRBV4-1 | TRBD1 | TGCGCCAGCAGCCAAGAGGGGCAGGGGGCCGACGAGCAGTACTTC | CASSQEGQGADEQYF
. | TRBJ2-1 | TRBV2 | TRBD2 | TGTGCCAGCAGTGTAGGGAGGACTAGGGTACTTGGGAATGAGCAGTTCTTC | CASSVGRTRVLGNEQFF
many | TRBJ2-1 | TRBV3-1 | TRBD2 | TGTGCCAGCAGCCACGGGGGCGGGACTAGGGACAATGAGCAGTTCTTC | CASSHGGGTRDNEQFF
. | TRBJ2-5 | TRBV5-1 | . | TGCGCCAGCTTCACCAGGGGCCCCCGATCGCAGTACTTC | CASFTRGPRSQYF
. | TRBJ2-7 | TRBV10-3 | . | TGTGCCATCCGTCGGACGGTGAGCTCCTACGAGCAGTACTTC | CAIRRTVSSYEQYF
many | TRBJ2-7 | TRBV5-1 | . | TGCGCCAGCAGCCCGGTTCCAGATTCCTACGAGCAGTACTTC | CASSPVPDSYEQYF
few | TRBJ2-6 | TRBV20-1 | . | TGCAGTGCTAGTCCGAGCTCTGGGGCCAACGTCCTGACTTTC | CSASPSSGANVLTF
few | TRBJ2-5 | TRBV7-9 | TRBD1 | TGTGCCAGCAGCCCTTCCCCAGGGGGACGTGAGACCCAGTACTTC | CASSPSPGGRETQYF
. | TRBJ2-3 | TRBV20-1 | . | TGCAGTGCAGTATACACAGATACGCAGTATTTT | CSAVYTDTQYF
. | TRBJ2-1 | TRBV5-4 | . | TGTGCCAGCACCGCCCCGACAACCTCCTACAATGACCAGTTCTTC | CASTAPTTSYNDQFF
. | TRBJ2-1 | TRBV12-3/TRBV12-4 | TRBD2 | TGTGCCAGCAGCTATCTAGCGGGCCGGGAGCAGTTCTTC | CASSYLAGREQFF
many | TRBJ2-1 | TRBV6-5 | TRBD1 | TGTGCCAGTACAACCGGGACAGCAAACAATGAGCAGTTCTTC | CASTTGTANNEQFF
many | TRBJ2-7 | TRBV28 | . | TGTGCCAGCAGTCCCCTGGAAGGCCCACGCGAGCAGTACTTC | CASSPLEGPREQYF
few | TRBJ2-7 | TRBV12-3/TRBV12-4 | . | TGTGCCAGCAGTTTACGGCCCACCGGGGAGCAGTACTTC | CASSLRPTGEQYF
few | TRBJ2-7 | TRBV14 | . | TGTGCCAGCAGCCACACGGGGAGATCAAACAACTACGAGCAGTACTTC | CASSHTGRSNNYEQYF
few | TRBJ1-1 | TRBV18 | TRBD1 | TGTGCCAGCCAGAGGGGGACAGGGGGCCGGACTGAAGCTTTCTTT | CASQRGTGGRTEAFF
. | TRBJ2-1 | TRBV25-1 | . | TGTGCCAGCAGTGCGCGAGTTTTTGGGTCGGTGTCCTACAATGAGCAGTTCTTC | CASSARVFGSVSYNEQFF
few | TRBJ1-2 | TRBV10-3 | . | TGTGCCATCAGGGAGTCGGGGACTAACTATGGCTACACCTTC | CAIRESGTNYGYTF
. | TRBJ2-1 | TRBV6-4 | . | TGTGCCAGCAACCCTTTGGTGGGGGCCTACAATGAGCAGTTCTTC | CASNPLVGAYNEQFF
few | TRBJ2-2 | TRBV5-1 | . | TGTGCCAGCAGCTTCACCACCGGGGAGCTGTTTTTT | CASSFTTGELFF